This is a list of T cell receptor beta chains from one sample in a study of T cell responses to AZD1222 COVID-19 vaccine. Only in-frame clones appear in the TCRdb table, and some are missing; sequencing was by immunoSEQ multiplex PCR. Of about 140,000 clones in the sample, about 92% were seen once. This specimen consisted of peripheral blood, obtained after recovery from COVID-19. These receptors all come from an adult who had recovered from COVID-19. Each CDR3 is given with its conserved first and last residue. A D gene is named only where the DNA matches it firmly. Expanded clones are given a class, and other clones once, few, many or no size at all.

-	TRBV19	TRBJ2-7	-	TGTGCCAGTAGTATCAGGGGCTACGAGCAGTACTTC	CASSIRGYEQYF
-	TRBV5-1	TRBJ2-1	-	TGCGCCACCCCTCGGGCGGCCCCCTCCTACAATGAGCAGTTCTTC	CATPRAAPSYNEQFF
-	TRBV12-3/TRBV12-4	TRBJ2-1	-	TGTGCCAGCAGTCCTCTATTAGCATCTGAGCAGTTCTTC	CASSPLLASEQFF
-	TRBV5-1	TRBJ2-5	-	TGCGCCAGCAGCTTGGAGGGGACCTGGGAGACCCAGTACTTC	CASSLEGTWETQYF
-	TRBV10-3	TRBJ1-2	TRBD1	TGTGCCATCAGTGGCCGGACAGGGCATGGCTACACCTTC	CAISGRTGHGYTF
-	TRBV5-8	TRBJ2-7	TRBD2	TGTGCCAGCAGAGGGCTAGCGGGAGGGCCGGACTACGAGCAGTACTTC	CASRGLAGGPDYEQYF
-	TRBV11-2	TRBJ1-2	TRBD1	TGTGCCAGCAGCTCTAACCGGGACAGGGGACGCTATGGCTACACCTTC	CASSSNRDRGRYGYTF
-	TRBV7-9	TRBJ1-1	TRBD1	TGTGCCAGCAGTTCCGGGACAGCAGGGATGAACACTGAAGCTTTCTTT	CASSSGTAGMNTEAFF
-	TRBV4-1	TRBJ2-1	TRBD2	TGCGCCAGCAGCCAAGACGGAGGACTAGCGGGCAATGAGCAGTTCTTC	CASSQDGGLAGNEQFF
-	TRBV7-4	TRBJ1-5	-	TGTGCCAGGGGACTTCGAAGTCAGCCCCAGCATTTT	CARGLRSQPQHF
few	TRBV6-5	TRBJ1-5	-	TGTGCCAGCGGAGAGCAGGCATATCAGCCCCAGCATTTT	CASGEQAYQPQHF
-	TRBV4-1	TRBJ2-1	-	TGCGCCAGCAGCCAAGAGCTACCCAGGGAGCAGTTCTTC	CASSQELPREQFF
few	TRBV5-1	TRBJ2-2	-	TGCGCCAGCAGCTTTAACGGTTTTGCGAACACCGGGGAGCTGTTTTTT	CASSFNGFANTGELFF
-	TRBV15	TRBJ2-1	TRBD2	TGTGCCACCAGGTTGGGGCGGGGGTCCTACAATGAGCAGTTCTTC	CATRLGRGSYNEQFF
-	TRBV14	TRBJ2-3	-	TGTGCCAGCAGCCCTCGACTCGCAGATACGCAGTATTTT	CASSPRLADTQYF
-	TRBV19	TRBJ2-1	TRBD2	TGTGCCAGCAAGCTCACTAGCGGCTATGAGCAGTTCTTC	CASKLTSGYEQFF
-	TRBV3-1/TRBV3-2	TRBJ1-4	-	TGTGCCAGCAGCCAAGATTTGCGGAAGGAACTGTTTTTT	CASSQDLRKELFF
-	TRBV6-6	TRBJ2-7	-	TGTGCCAGCAGCCGATCTACAACCCAGGGGATCGCCTACGAGCAGTACTTC	CASSRSTTQGIAYEQYF
-	TRBV6-5	TRBJ1-5	-	TGTGCCAGCAGTCTCACGGGGAGTAAGGATCAGCCCCAGCATTTT	CASSLTGSKDQPQHF
-	TRBV6-5	TRBJ1-2	TRBD1	TGTGCCAGCAGTTACACACGGACAGGGACTGGCTACACCTTC	CASSYTRTGTGYTF
-	TRBV5-1	TRBJ2-1	TRBD2	TGCGCCAGCAGCTTGGTTGCGGGAGGGCCATCCTACAATGAGCAGTTCTTC	CASSLVAGGPSYNEQFF
-	TRBV6-5	TRBJ2-2	TRBD2	TGTGCCACCAAGGGACTAGCGGGAGGAACCGGGGAGCTGTTTTTT	CATKGLAGGTGELFF
-	TRBV28	TRBJ2-7	TRBD2	TGTGCCAGCAGTTTATGGGAGGGAGGGACCTACGAGCAGTACTTC	CASSLWEGGTYEQYF
-	TRBV5-1	TRBJ2-2	-	TGCGCCAGCAGCCCGATTTCGGCGAACACCGGGGAGCTGTTTTTT	CASSPISANTGELFF
-	TRBV6-2/TRBV6-3	TRBJ2-7	TRBD2	TGTGCCAGCAGCCCTACCCTAGCGGAACAGAGCTCCTACGAGCAGTACTTC	CASSPTLAEQSSYEQYF
-	TRBV5-1	TRBJ2-1	-	TGCGCCAGCAGCTATTCGCGGGACAGAGGAGCCTACAATGAGCAGTTCTTC	CASSYSRDRGAYNEQFF
once	TRBV3-1/TRBV3-2	TRBJ2-7	TRBD1	TGTGCCAGCAGCCAATGGGGAACGGGACAGACAACCTACGAGCAGTACTTC	CASSQWGTGQTTYEQYF
-	TRBV28	TRBJ1-2	TRBD1	TGTGCCAGCAGTTTTATCGGTATGGATCCAACGCCGGGACAGCCCAGATATGGCTACACCTTC	CASSFIGMDPTPGQPRYGYTF